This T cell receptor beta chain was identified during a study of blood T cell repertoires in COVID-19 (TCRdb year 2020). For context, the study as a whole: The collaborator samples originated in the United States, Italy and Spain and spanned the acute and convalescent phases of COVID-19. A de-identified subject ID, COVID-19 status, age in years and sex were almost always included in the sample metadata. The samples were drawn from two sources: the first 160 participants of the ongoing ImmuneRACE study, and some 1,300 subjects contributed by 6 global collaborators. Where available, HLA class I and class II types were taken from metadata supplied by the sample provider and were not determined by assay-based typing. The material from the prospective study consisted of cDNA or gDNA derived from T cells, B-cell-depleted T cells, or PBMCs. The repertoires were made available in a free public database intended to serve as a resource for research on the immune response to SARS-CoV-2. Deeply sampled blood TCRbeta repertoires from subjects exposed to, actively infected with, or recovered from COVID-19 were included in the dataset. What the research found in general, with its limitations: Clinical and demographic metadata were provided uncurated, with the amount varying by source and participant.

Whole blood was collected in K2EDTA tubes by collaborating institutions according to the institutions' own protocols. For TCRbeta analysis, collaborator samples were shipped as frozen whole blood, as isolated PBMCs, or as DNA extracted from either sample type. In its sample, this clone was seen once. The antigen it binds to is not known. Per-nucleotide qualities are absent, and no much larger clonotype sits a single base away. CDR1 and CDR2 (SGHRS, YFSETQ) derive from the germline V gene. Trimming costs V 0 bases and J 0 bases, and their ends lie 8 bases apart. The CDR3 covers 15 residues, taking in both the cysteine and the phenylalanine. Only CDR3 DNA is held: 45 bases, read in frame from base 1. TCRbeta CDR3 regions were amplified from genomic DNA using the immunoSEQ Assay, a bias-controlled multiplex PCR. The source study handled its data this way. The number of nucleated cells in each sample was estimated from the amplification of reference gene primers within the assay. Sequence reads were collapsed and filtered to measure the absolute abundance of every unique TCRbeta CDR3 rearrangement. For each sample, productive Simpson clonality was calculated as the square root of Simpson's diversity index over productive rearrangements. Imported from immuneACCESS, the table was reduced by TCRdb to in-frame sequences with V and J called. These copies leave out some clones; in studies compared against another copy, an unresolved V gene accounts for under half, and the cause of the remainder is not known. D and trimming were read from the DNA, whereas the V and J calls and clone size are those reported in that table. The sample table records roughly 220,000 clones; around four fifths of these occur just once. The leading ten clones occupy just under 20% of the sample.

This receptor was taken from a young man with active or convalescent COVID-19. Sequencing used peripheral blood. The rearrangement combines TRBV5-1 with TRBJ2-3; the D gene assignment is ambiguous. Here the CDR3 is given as CASSLVPLSTDTQYF. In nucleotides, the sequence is TGCGCCAGCAGCTTGGTCCCCCTTAGCACAGATACGCAGTATTTT.